This TCR beta chain appears in the sequencing data of a study of vaccination effects on CD4 cells after COVID-19. Findings and caveats of the study: Pronounced clonal contraction occurred in clones induced by infection and by vaccine late after vaccination. Sampling in the study covered few convalescent patients and included no early post-infection timepoints.

Using immunoSEQ multiplex PCR, the repertoire was profiled, and TCRdb retains in-frame clones only, with some absent. The sample gives approximately 74,000 clones, about 70% of which show up once; 2.5% to 3.5% is in the top ten. Before sequencing, viral peptide pools were used by the ViraFEST assay to expand antigen-specific CD4+ T cells. When less than 11 days of culture had elapsed, CD4+ T cells were isolated. Vaccine recipients lacked prior SARS-CoV-2 infection and had negative nucleocapsid antibodies. Cultivation was performed at approximately 2.1 million PBMC per well with roughly 9.1 IU/ml IL-2 and about 9.6 ug/ml peptides added. Days 3 and 7 were when half the medium was replaced with IL-2 medium. In regard to this clone: The antigen is undetermined.

V lost 1 base, J lost 3 bases, and 3 bases stayed unmatched. Per germline, CDR1 LGHDT and CDR2 YNNKEL (reference sequence). This CDR3 spans 15 amino acids. This receptor was taken from a human donor who received a COVID-19 vaccine. The sequencing here drew on CD4+ T cells from PBMCs cultured with HCoV-NL63 spike peptides, taken before COVID-19 vaccination. The chain carries TRBV3-1 (or the pseudogene TRBV3-2) and TRBJ1-3; 7 bases map to TRBD1. In nucleotides, the CDR3 is TGTGCCAGCAGCCAAGGAGGGGGCCTTGGAAACACCATATATTTT. Translation gives CASSQGGGLGNTIYF.